These 5 T cell receptor beta chains originate from one sample sequenced in a study of identical twins. TCRdb fed the 5' RACE reads into MiXCR, producing one record per CDR3 protein. Counted here are 500,000 or so distinct CDR3 sequences, 14% occurring once; the ten biggest clones make up 0.52%. This sample was also put to use in a study of yellow fever vaccine responses in identical twins.

Sequencing was carried out using CD4+ T cells sorted from blood. The receptor source for this set is a woman under 30 in good health.

A few counts support this clonotype. V gene TRBV7-2 combines with J gene TRBJ2-4; 10 bases align to TRBD2. The CDR3 consists of 16 residues. Trimming took 5 bases from V and 0 from J; bases not matched to a gene: 4. Germline CDR1 reads SGHTA; CDR2 reads FQGNSA. CDR3 nucleotides: TGTGCCAGCAGCGGACTAGCGGAAAGAGCCAAAAACATTCAGTACTTC. Translating it yields CASSGLAERAKNIQYF.

The chain recombines TRBV6-2 or TRBV6-3 with TRBJ2-5, with 10 bases matching TRBD1. The CDR3 consists of 13 residues. V lost 10 bases and J lost 6; bases outside the gene matches: 8. Germline CDR1 is MNHEY and CDR2 is SVGEGT. As DNA, the CDR3 is TGTGCCACCAAAAGGGACAGGGGACAGACCCAGTACTTC. Its translation is CATKRDRGQTQYF.

This clonotype was recorded a few times. DNA of the CDR3: TGTGCCAGCAGCCAAGCTGGACTAGCGGTCTCCTACGAGCAGTACTTC. Amino acids: CASSQAGLAVSYEQYF. The chain is built from TRBV3-1 and TRBJ2-7, with 10 bases aligning to TRBD2. Unmatched junction bases numbered 3, after V lost 1 base and J lost 0 bases. Germline V gives CDR1 LGHDT, CDR2 YNNKEL (reference sequence). CDR3 size: 16 residues.

This clonotype appeared many times. CDR3 sequence (DNA): TGTGCCAGCAGCCGTCGAGGTTACGAGCAGTACTTC. Translated, it gives CASSRRGYEQYF. The genes are TRBV12-3 or TRBV12-4 and TRBJ2-7; D remains ambiguous. CDR3 length: 12 residues. V was pared by 6 bases and J by 4 bases, with 10 bases between.

This clonotype was recorded a few times. An end of the junction does not agree with germline; a read error may underlie this. The chain recombines TRBV28 with TRBJ2-7; 9 nucleotides line up with TRBD1. Germline V gives CDR1 MDHEN, CDR2 SYDVKM. The CDR3 runs 12 residues. The CDR3 reads CASSFGTGKTAF. The CDR3 bases are TGTGCCAGCAGTTTCGGGACAGGGAAGACCGCATTC.